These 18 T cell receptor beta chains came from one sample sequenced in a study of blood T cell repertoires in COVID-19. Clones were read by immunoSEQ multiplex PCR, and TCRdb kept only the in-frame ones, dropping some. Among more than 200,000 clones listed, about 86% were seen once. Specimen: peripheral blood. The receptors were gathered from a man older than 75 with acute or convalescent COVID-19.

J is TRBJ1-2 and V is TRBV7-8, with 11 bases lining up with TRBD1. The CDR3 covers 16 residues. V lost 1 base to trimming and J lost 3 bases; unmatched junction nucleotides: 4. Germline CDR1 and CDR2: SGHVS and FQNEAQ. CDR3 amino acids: CASSLGGQGADYGYTF. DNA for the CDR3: TGTGCCAGCAGCTTAGGTGGACAGGGGGCGGACTATGGCTACACCTTC.

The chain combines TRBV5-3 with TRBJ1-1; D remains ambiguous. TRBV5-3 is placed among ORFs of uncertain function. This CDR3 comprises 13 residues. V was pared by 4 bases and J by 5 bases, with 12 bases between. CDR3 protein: CARSHRGRTEAFF. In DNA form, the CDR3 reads TGTGCCAGAAGCCATCGAGGGAGGACTGAAGCTTTCTTT.

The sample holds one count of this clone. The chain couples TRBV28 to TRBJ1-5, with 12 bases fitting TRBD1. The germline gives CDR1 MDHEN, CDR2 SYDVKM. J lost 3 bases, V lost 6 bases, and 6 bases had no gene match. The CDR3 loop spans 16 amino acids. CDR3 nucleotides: TGTGCCAGCAGGGGCCGGGACAGGGGGCCCAATCAGCCCCAGCATTTT. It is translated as CASRGRDRGPNQPQHF.

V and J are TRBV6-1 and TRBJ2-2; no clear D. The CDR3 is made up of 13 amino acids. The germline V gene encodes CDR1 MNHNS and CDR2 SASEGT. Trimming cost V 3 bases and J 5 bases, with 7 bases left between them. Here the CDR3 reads CASSEGATGELFF. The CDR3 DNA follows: TGTGCCAGCAGTGAGGGCGCTACCGGGGAGCTGTTTTTT.

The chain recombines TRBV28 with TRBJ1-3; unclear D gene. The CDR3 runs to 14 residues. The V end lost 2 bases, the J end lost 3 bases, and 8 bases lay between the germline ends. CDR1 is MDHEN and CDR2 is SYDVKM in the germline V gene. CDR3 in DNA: TGTGCCAGCAGTTTAGTAGAGGGTGGAAACACCATATATTTT. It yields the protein CASSLVEGGNTIYF.

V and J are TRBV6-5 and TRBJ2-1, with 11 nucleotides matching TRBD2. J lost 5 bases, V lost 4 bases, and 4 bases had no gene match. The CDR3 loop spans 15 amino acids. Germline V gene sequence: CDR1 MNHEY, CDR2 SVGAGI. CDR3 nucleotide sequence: TGTGCCAGCAGTTCTCCGGGACTAGCGGACAATGAGCAGTTCTTC. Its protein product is CASSSPGLADNEQFF.

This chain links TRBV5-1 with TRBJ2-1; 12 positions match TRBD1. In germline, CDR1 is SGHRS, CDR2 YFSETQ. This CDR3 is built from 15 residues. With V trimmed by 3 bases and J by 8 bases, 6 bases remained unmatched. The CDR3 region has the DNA TGCGCCAGCAGCTGGACCGGGACAGGGGGCGATGAGCAGTTCTTC. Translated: CASSWTGTGGDEQFF.

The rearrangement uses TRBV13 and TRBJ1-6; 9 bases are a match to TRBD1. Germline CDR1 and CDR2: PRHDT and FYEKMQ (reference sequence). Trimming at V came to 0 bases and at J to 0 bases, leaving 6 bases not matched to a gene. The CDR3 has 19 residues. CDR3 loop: CASSLGGTGPSSYNSPLHF. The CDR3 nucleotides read TGTGCCAGCAGCTTAGGAGGGACAGGGCCCAGCTCCTATAATTCACCCCTCCACTTT.

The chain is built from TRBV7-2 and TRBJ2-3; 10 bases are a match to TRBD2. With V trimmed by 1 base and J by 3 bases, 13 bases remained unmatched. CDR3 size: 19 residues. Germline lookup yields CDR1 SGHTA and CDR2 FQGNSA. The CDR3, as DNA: TGTGCCAGCAGCTTAGACCCACAGCGGGGGGGCCGTACAACAGATACGCAGTATTTT. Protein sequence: CASSLDPQRGGRTTDTQYF.

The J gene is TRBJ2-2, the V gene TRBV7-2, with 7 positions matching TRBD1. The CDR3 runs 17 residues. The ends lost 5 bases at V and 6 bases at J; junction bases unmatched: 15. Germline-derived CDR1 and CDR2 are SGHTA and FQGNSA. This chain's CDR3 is CASSVPRTGPTAGELFF. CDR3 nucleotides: TGTGCCAGCAGCGTTCCGCGGACAGGCCCCACCGCCGGGGAGCTGTTTTTT. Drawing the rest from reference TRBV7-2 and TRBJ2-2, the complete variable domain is GAGVSQSPSNKVTEKGKDVELRCDPISGHTALYWYRQSLGQGLEFLIYFQGNSAPDKSGLPSDRFSAERTGGSVSTLTIQRTQQEDSAVYLCASSVPRTGPTAGELFFGEGSRLTVL.

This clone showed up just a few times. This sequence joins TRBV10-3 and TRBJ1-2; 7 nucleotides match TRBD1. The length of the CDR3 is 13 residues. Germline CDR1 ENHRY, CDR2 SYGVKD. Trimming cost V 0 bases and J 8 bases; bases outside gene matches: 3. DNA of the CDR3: TGTGCCATCAGTGAGTCAGGGGACAGCGGCTACACCTTC. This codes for CAISESGDSGYTF.

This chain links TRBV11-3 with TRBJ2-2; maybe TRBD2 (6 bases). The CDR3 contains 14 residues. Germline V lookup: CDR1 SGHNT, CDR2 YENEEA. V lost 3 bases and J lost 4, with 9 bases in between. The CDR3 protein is CASSLLASTGELFF. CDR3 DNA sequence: TGTGCCAGCAGCTTGCTAGCGTCCACCGGGGAGCTGTTTTTT. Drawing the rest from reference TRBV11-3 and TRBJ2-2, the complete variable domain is EAGVVQSPRYKIIEKKQPVAFWCNPISGHNTLYWYLQNLGQGPELLIRYENEEAVDDSQLPKDRFSAERLKGVDSTLKIQPAELGDSAVYLCASSLLASTGELFFGEGSRLTVL.

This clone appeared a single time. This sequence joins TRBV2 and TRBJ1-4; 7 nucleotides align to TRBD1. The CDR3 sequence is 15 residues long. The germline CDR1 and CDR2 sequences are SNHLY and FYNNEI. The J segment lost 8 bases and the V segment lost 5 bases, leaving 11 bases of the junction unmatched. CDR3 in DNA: TGTGCCAGCAGTCGATCCAACAGGGGTGGCGAAAAACTGTTTTTT. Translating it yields CASSRSNRGGEKLFF.

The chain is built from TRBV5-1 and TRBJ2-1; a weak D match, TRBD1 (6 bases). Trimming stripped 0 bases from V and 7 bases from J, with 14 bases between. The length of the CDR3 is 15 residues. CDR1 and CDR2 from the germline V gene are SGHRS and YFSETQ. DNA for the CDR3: TGCGCCAGCAGCTTGGACCAGGGGTCGGTTAATGAGCAGTTCTTC. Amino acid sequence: CASSLDQGSVNEQFF.

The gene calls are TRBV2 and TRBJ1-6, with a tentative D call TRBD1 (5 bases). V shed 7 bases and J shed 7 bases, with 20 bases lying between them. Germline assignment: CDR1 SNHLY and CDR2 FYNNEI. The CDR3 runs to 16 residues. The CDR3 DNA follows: TGTGCCAGCATGAGGGAGGGGCCCCCGGCGAATTCACCCCTCCACTTT. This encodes CASMREGPPANSPLHF.

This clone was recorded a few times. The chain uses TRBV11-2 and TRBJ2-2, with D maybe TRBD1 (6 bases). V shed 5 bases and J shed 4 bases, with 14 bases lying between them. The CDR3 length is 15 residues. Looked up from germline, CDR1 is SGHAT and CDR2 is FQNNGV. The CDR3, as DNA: TGTGCCAGCAGCCGCATGACACAGGGCACCGGGGAGCTGTTTTTT. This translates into CASSRMTQGTGELFF.

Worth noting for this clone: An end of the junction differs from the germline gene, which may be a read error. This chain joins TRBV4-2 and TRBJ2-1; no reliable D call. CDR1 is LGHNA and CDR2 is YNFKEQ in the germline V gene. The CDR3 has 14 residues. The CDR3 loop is CASSQLSGYTEQFF. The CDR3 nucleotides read TGTGCCAGCAGCCAATTATCCGGGTACACTGAGCAGTTCTTC.

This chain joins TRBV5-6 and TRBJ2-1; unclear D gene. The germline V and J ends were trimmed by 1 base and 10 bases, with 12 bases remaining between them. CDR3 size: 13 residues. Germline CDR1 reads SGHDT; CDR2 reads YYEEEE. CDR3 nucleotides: TGTGCCAGCAGCTTGTCTTTCGTAGAAGAGCAGTTCTTC. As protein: CASSLSFVEEQFF.